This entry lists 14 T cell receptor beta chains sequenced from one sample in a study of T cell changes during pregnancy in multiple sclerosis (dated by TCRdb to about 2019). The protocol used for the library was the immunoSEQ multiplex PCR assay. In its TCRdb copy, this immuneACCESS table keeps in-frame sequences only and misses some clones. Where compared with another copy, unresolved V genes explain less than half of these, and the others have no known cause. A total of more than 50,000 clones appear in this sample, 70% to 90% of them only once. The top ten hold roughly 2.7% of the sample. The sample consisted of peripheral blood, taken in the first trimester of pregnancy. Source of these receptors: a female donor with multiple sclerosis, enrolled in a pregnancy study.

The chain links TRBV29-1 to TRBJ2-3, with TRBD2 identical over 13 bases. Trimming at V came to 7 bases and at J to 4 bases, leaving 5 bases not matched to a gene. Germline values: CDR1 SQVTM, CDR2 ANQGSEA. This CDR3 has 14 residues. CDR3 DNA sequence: TGCAGCGGCAGGACTAGCGGGAGTGCAGATACGCAGTATTTT. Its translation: CSGRTSGSADTQYF.

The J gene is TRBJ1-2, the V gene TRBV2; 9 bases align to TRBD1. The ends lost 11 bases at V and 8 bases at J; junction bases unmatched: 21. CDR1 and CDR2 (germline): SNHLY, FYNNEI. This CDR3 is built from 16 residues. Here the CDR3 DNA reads TGTGCCTCCCAAAGTTGGGGACAGGGCCCGTACGACGGCTACACCTTC. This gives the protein CASQSWGQGPYDGYTF. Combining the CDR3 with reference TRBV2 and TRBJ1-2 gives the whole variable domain EPEVTQTPSHQVTQMGQEVILRCVPISNHLYFYWYRQILGQKVEFLVSFYNNEISEKSEIFDDQFSVERPDGSNFTLKIRSTKLEDSAMYFCASQSWGQGPYDGYTFGSGTRLTVV.

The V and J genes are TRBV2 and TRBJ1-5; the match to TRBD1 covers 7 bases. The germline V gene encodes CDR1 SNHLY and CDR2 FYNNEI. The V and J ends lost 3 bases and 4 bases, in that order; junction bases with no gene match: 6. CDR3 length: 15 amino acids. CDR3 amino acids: CASSDPQQGNQPQHF. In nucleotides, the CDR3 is TGTGCCAGCAGTGATCCTCAACAGGGGAATCAGCCCCAGCATTTT.

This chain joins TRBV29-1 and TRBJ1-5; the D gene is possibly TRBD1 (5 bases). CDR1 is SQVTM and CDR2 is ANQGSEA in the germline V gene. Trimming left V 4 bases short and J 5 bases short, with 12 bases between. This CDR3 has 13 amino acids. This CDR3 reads CSVAGGGDQPQHF. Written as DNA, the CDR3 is TGCAGCGTTGCCGGGGGAGGGGATCAGCCCCAGCATTTT.

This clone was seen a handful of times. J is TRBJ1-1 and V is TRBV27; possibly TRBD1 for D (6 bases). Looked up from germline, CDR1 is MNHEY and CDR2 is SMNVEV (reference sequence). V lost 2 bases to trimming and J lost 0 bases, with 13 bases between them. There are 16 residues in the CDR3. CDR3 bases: TGTGCCAGCAGTTTAGGGGGCTGGGTGGTGAACACTGAAGCTTTCTTT. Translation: CASSLGGWVVNTEAFF.

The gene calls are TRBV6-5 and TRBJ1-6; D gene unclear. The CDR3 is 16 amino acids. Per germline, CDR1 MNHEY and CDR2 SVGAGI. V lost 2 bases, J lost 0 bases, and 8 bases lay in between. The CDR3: CASSYERSSYNSPLHF. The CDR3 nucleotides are TGTGCCAGCAGTTACGAAAGGAGCTCCTATAATTCACCCCTCCACTTT.

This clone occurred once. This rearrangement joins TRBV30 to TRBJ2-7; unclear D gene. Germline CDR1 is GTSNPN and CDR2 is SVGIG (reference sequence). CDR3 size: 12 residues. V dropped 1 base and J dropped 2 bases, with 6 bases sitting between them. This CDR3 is CAWSGGPYEQYF. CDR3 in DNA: TGTGCCTGGAGTGGTGGGCCCTACGAGCAGTACTTC. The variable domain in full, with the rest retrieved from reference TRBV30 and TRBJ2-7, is SQTIHQWPATLVQPVGSPLSLECTVEGTSNPNLYWYRQAAGRGLQLLFYSVGIGQISSEVPQNLSASRPQDRQFILSSKKLLLSDSGFYLCAWSGGPYEQYFGPGTRLTVT.

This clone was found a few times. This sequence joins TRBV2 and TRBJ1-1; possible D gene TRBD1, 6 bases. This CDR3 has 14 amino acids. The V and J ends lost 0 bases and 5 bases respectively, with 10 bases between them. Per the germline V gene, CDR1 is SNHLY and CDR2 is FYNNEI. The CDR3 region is CASSEAEGGTEAFF. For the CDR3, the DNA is TGTGCCAGCAGTGAAGCAGAAGGGGGAACTGAAGCTTTCTTT. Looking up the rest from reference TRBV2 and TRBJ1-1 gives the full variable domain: EPEVTQTPSHQVTQMGQEVILRCVPISNHLYFYWYRQILGQKVEFLVSFYNNEISEKSEIFDDQFSVERPDGSNFTLKIRSTKLEDSAMYFCASSEAEGGTEAFFGQGTRLTVV.

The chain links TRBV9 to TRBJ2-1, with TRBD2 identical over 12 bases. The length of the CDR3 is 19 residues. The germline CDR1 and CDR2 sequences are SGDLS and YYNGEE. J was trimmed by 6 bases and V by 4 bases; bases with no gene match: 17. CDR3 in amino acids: CASSLGHLLAGGLANEQFF. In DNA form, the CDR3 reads TGTGCCAGCAGCTTGGGACATCTACTAGCGGGAGGCTTGGCCAATGAGCAGTTCTTC.

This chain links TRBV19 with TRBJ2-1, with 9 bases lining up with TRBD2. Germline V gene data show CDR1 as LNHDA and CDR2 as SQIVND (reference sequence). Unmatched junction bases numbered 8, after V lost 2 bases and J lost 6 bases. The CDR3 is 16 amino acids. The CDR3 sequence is CASSIPAGGSSNEQFF. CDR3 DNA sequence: TGTGCCAGTAGTATACCAGCGGGGGGTTCTTCCAATGAGCAGTTCTTC.

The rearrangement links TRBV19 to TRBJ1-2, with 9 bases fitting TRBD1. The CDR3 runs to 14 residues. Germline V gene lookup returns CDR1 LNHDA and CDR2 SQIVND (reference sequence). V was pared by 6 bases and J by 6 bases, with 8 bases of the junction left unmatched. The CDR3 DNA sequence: TGTGCCAGTAGAATTGGGACAGGGTCTAATGGCTACACCTTC. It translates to CASRIGTGSNGYTF.

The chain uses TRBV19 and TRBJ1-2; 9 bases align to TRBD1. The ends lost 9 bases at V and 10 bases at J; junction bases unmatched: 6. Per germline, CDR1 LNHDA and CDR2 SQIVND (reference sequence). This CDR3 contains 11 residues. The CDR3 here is CASRDRVTYTF. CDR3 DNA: TGTGCCAGCCGGGACAGGGTGACCTACACCTTC.

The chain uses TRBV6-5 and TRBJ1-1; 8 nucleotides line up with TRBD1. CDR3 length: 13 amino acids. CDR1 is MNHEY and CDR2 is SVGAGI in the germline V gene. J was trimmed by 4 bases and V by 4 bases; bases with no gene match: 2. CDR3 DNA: TGTGCCAGCAGTTCGGGACAGGTCACTGAAGCTTTCTTT. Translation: CASSSGQVTEAFF.

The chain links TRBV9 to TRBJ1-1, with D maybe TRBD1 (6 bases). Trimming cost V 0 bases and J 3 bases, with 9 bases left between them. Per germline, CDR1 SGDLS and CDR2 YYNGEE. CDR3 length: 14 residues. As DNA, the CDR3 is TGTGCCAGCAGCGTAGGGGACATGGACACTGAAGCTTTCTTT. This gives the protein CASSVGDMDTEAFF.